A selection of T cell receptor beta chains follows, all from one sample in a study of blood T cell repertoires in COVID-19. Clones were sequenced by immunoSEQ multiplex PCR, and TCRdb holds only the in-frame ones, with some missing. In the table there are about 320,000 clones, roughly 87% of which are singletons. Input material: PBMCs or T cells enriched from blood (not recorded which). All receptors derive from a woman younger than 30 who had recovered from COVID-19. Each CDR3 is given with its conserved first and last residue. A D gene is named only where the DNA matches it firmly. The size field is filled for only some rows; it gives once, few, many or a size class.

V	J	D	size	DNA	CDR3
TRBV29-1	TRBJ2-7	TRBD1	-	TGCAGCGTTGGAACGCGGACAGGGACCTACGAGCAGTACTTC	CSVGTRTGTYEQYF
TRBV5-4	TRBJ1-1	TRBD1	-	TGTGCCAGCAGCCATCCACCGCAGGGGGGCACTGAAGCTTTCTTT	CASSHPPQGGTEAFF
TRBV6-5	TRBJ1-1	TRBD1	-	TGTGCCAGCAGTTCAGGGGGGCGGGCTTTCTTT	CASSSGGRAFF
TRBV11-2	TRBJ1-2	TRBD1	-	TGTGCCAGCAGCTTAGATTTGGGAGGACAGGGATATAACTATGGCTACACCTTC	CASSLDLGGQGYNYGYTF
TRBV7-9	TRBJ2-2	-	-	TGTGCCAGCAGCAAGCGCCAGGTCGGGGGGCCCGGGGAGCTGTTTTTT	CASSKRQVGGPGELFF
TRBV19	TRBJ2-5	TRBD2	-	TGTGCCAGTAGTATTGGTAGCGGGGGCCTTCAAGAGACCCAGTACTTC	CASSIGSGGLQETQYF
TRBV27	TRBJ2-5	-	-	TGTGCCAGCAGTAAAAGACAGGGAGGCTATCAGGAGACCCAGTACTTC	CASSKRQGGYQETQYF
TRBV5-5	TRBJ2-7	-	-	TGTGCCAGCAGCCCGGGCCCCAGGGACGAGCAGTACTTC	CASSPGPRDEQYF
TRBV7-3	TRBJ1-2	TRBD1	-	TGTGCCAGCAGCTTAGGGACAGGGTCGGGTGGCTACACCTTC	CASSLGTGSGGYTF
TRBV11-2	TRBJ1-2	TRBD1	-	TGTGCCAGCAGCTTACGACAGGGGGTTAACTATGGCTACACCTTC	CASSLRQGVNYGYTF
TRBV7-8	TRBJ1-5	-	-	TGTGCCAGCAGCCCCGAGGTTGGCCAGCCCCAGCATTTT	CASSPEVGQPQHF
TRBV18	TRBJ2-2	-	-	TGTGCCAGCTCACCACGGGAGTTCACCGGGGAGCTGTTTTTT	CASSPREFTGELFF
TRBV5-1	TRBJ2-3	TRBD2	-	TGCGCCAGCAGCTCCCCGACTAGCGGGAGCACAGATACGCAGTATTTT	CASSSPTSGSTDTQYF
TRBV9	TRBJ2-3	-	-	TGTGCCAGCAGCGTATTCGCGGGGTTTACAGATACGCAGTATTTT	CASSVFAGFTDTQYF
TRBV7-2	TRBJ2-7	TRBD2	few	TGTGCCAGCAGCTTAGCTAGCGGGGGTTACGAGCAGTACTTC	CASSLASGGYEQYF
TRBV27	TRBJ2-5	TRBD2	-	TGTGCCAGCAGTTTACAGCGGGGGGCCCAAGAGACCCAGTACTTC	CASSLQRGAQETQYF
TRBV5-1	TRBJ2-1	TRBD1	-	TGCGCCAGCAGCTCGGGACAGGCGTACAATGAGCAGTTCTTC	CASSSGQAYNEQFF
TRBV7-9	TRBJ2-4	TRBD2	-	TGTGCCAGCAGCTTACGGGAGGACATTCAGTACTTC	CASSLREDIQYF
TRBV11-2	TRBJ1-2	TRBD1	-	TGTGCCAGCAGCGCGGGACAGGGTCGTGGCTACACCTTC	CASSAGQGRGYTF
TRBV6-5	TRBJ1-3	-	-	TGTGCCAGCAGGCACAGGGTCGCTGGAAACACCATATATTTT	CASRHRVAGNTIYF
TRBV19	TRBJ2-7	TRBD2	-	TGTGCCAGTAGTATTGAGGCTAGCGGGAGCCATTACTCCTACGAGCAGTACTTC	CASSIEASGSHYSYEQYF
TRBV5-6	TRBJ2-7	TRBD1	-	TGTGCCAGCAGCTTGGCCGGGACAGGGGCCCACGAGCAGTACTTC	CASSLAGTGAHEQYF
TRBV7-9	TRBJ1-4	-	few	TGTGCCAGCAGCCCCGCGGGGGCCGATAATGAAAAACTGTTTTTT	CASSPAGADNEKLFF
TRBV28	TRBJ2-7	TRBD1	once	TGTGCCAGCAGTTTAGGACAGGGGACCGAGCAGTACTTC	CASSLGQGTEQYF
TRBV11-3	TRBJ1-1	TRBD1	-	TGTGCCAGCAGCTTAGTAGGACAGGGGGACACTGAAGCTTTCTTT	CASSLVGQGDTEAFF
TRBV4-1	TRBJ1-5	-	-	TGCGCCAGCAGCATGAGGGAGGGCCATCAGCCCCAGCATTTT	CASSMREGHQPQHF
TRBV19	TRBJ2-5	TRBD1	-	TGTGCCAGTAGTGCCCGACAGGGGGGGGAGACCCAGTACTTC	CASSARQGGETQYF
TRBV28	TRBJ1-5	-	-	TGTGCCAGCAGTAGTCGGCGATGGACTTCGGATCAGCCCCAGCATTTT	CASSSRRWTSDQPQHF
TRBV7-3	TRBJ1-1	-	-	TGTGCCAGCAGCTTACAATCAGGGGCTGAAGCTTTCTTT	CASSLQSGAEAFF
TRBV28	TRBJ2-2	TRBD1	-	TGTGCCAGCAGCGCCTGGGACAGGGGGCGATCCGGGGAGCTGTTTTTT	CASSAWDRGRSGELFF
TRBV28	TRBJ1-2	-	-	TGTGCCAGCAGTTTCATCAATAACTATGGCTACACCTTC	CASSFINNYGYTF
TRBV30	TRBJ1-6	-	-	TGTGCCTGGACTCCGACAGGCCTGACCCATTCACCCCTCCACTTT	CAWTPTGLTHSPLHF
TRBV28	TRBJ2-1	-	once	TGTGCCAGCAGCTCCGGGGGAGAGAGGTACAATGAGCAGTTCTTC	CASSSGGERYNEQFF
TRBV5-1	TRBJ2-7	TRBD1	-	TGCGCCAGCAGCCAGGGACAGGGGTCCTACGAGCAGTACTTC	CASSQGQGSYEQYF
TRBV12-3/TRBV12-4	TRBJ1-1	-	few	TGTGCCAGCATACAGATGAACACTGAAGCTTTCTTT	CASIQMNTEAFF
TRBV27	TRBJ1-1	-	-	TGTGCCAGCAGTTATCGGGGGAGGGCGATTAACACTGAAGCTTTCTTT	CASSYRGRAINTEAFF
TRBV11-2	TRBJ2-3	-	once	TGTGCCAGCAGCTTAGGGCAGGGGATGTTGGATACGCAGTATTTT	CASSLGQGMLDTQYF